This T cell receptor (beta chain) was identified in a study of CD8 T cells in Susac syndrome. With random hexamers, reverse transcription was performed on about 0.5 to 1 ug of RNA. Each CDR3 protein is one row after TCRdb ran MiXCR on the immunoSEQ multiplex PCR reads. The table lists about 200,000 distinct CDR3 sequences, more than 85% of them singletons. The CDR3 is made up of 11 amino acids. Germline CDR1 reads SGHRS; CDR2 reads YFSETQ. The germline V and J ends were trimmed by 5 bases and 7 bases, with 10 bases remaining between them. Sequencing of TCR beta covered CD8+ and CD4+ T cells obtained from blood. The study used treatment-naive patients who had stable or active relapsing-remitting disease as multiple sclerosis controls.

The chain uses TRBV5-1 and TRBJ2-7, with D perhaps TRBD1 (6 bases). The sample consisted of CD8+ T cells from PBMCs. The sequence was obtained from a human donor with multiple sclerosis. The CDR3 coding sequence is TGCGCCAGCAGACAGGGCGGAGAGCAGTACTTC. As protein: CASRQGGEQYF.